These 11 T cell receptor beta chains share one sample of origin, sequenced in a study of blood T cell repertoires in COVID-19. Some clones are missing from TCRdb's copy, which holds only in-frame ones; the method was immunoSEQ multiplex PCR. The sample yields over 150,000 clones, more than 70% seen once. What was sequenced was peripheral blood. The receptors were gathered from a man in his fifties with COVID-19, enrolled during active disease.

This clone was observed once. This chain uses TRBV19 with TRBJ2-3; 8 positions match TRBD2. The CDR3 is 17 amino acids. J gave up 2 bases and V 4 bases, and 11 bases lay outside the gene matches. Germline V gene data show CDR1 as LNHDA and CDR2 as SQIVND (reference sequence). CDR3 nucleotides: TGTGCCAGTAGTACCGCGGCGGGGGGCCGATTCACAGATACGCAGTATTTT. This gives the protein CASSTAAGGRFTDTQYF.

The V call is TRBV29-1, the J call TRBJ1-2; TRBD1 matches at 8 bases. Germline CDR1 and CDR2: SQVTM and ANQGSEA. This CDR3 has 12 amino acids. V shed 6 bases and J 6 bases; nucleotides not matched to a gene: 6. CDR3 residues: CSVGRTGNGYTF. DNA for the CDR3: TGCAGCGTGGGGCGGACAGGGAATGGCTACACCTTC.

The J gene is TRBJ2-3, the V gene TRBV3-1 (or the pseudogene TRBV3-2), with 13 positions matching TRBD2. The CDR3 contains 16 residues. Germline CDR1 reads LGHDT; CDR2 reads YNNKEL (reference sequence). V lost 4 bases and J lost 5; bases outside the gene matches: 6. The CDR3 protein is CASSPRLAGGIDTQYF. Written as DNA, the CDR3 is TGTGCCAGCAGCCCTAGACTAGCGGGAGGCATAGATACGCAGTATTTT.

In the case of this clone: Different DNA sequences within this sample yield the same CDR3. The rearrangement uses TRBV18 and TRBJ2-1; TRBD1 is a possible D gene (6 bases). Germline lookup yields CDR1 KGHSH and CDR2 LQKENI. The CDR3 has 14 amino acids. V lost 8 bases and J lost 3, with 14 bases in between. CDR3 DNA: TGTGCCAGCACGGCAGGGGTCGTCTACAATGAGCAGTTCTTC. Its translation: CASTAGVVYNEQFF.

The chain is built from TRBV15 and TRBJ1-5; 9 nucleotides align to TRBD1. The CDR3 consists of 15 residues. CDR1 is LNHNV and CDR2 is YYDKDF in the germline V gene (reference sequence). V was pared by 0 bases and J by 11 bases, with 8 bases of the junction left unmatched. CDR3 sequence reads: CATSRDRGTGFTQHF. CDR3 in DNA: TGTGCCACCAGCAGAGATCGGGGGACAGGGTTCACCCAGCATTTT.

This chain's CDR3 is CATSREISLAGAYEQYF. CDR3 DNA: TGTGCCACCAGCAGAGAGATTTCTTTAGCGGGCGCCTACGAGCAGTACTTC. The J gene is TRBJ2-7, the V gene TRBV15; the match to TRBD2 covers 7 bases. V gave up 0 bases and J gave up 2 bases; unmatched junction bases: 10. Germline loops: CDR1 LNHNV, CDR2 YYDKDF (reference sequence). The CDR3 sequence is 17 residues long.

Details on this clone: Other DNA variants within this sample encode the same CDR3. CDR3: CASSPPSGGGETQYF. The CDR3 DNA is TGTGCCAGCTCACCACCGTCAGGGGGCGGAGAGACCCAGTACTTC. This rearrangement joins TRBV18 to TRBJ2-5; 8 nucleotides line up with TRBD1. Germline values: CDR1 KGHSH, CDR2 LQKENI. V shed 0 bases, J shed 4 bases, and the junction held 4 bases outside the gene matches. The CDR3 totals 15 residues. Combining the CDR3 with reference TRBV18 and TRBJ2-5 gives the whole variable domain NAGVMQNPRHLVRRRGQEARLRCSPMKGHSHVYWYRQLPEEGLKFMVYLQKENIIDESGMPKERFSAEFPKEGPSILRIQQVVRGDSAAYFCASSPPSGGGETQYFGPGTRLLVL.

The chain is built from TRBV7-8 and TRBJ2-3; D possibly corresponds to TRBD2 (7 bases). CDR1 is SGHVS, CDR2 FQNEAQ, per germline. The CDR3 has 16 residues. Trimming left V 4 bases short and J 3 bases short, with 17 bases between. CDR3 sequence (DNA): TGTGCCAGCAGCTACGAAAGGGGGGGAGGGACAGATACGCAGTATTTT. Translation: CASSYERGGGTDTQYF.

The rearrangement links TRBV5-1 to TRBJ2-7, with D possibly being TRBD1 (6 bases). The CDR3 contains 14 residues. From germline, CDR1 is SGHRS and CDR2 YFSETQ. The V end lost 4 bases, the J end lost 0 bases, and 11 bases lay between the germline ends. The CDR3 DNA sequence: TGCGCCAGCAGCATAGGACAGTCCTCCTACGAGCAGTACTTC. Translation: CASSIGQSSYEQYF. Full variable domain (outside the CDR3, taken from reference TRBV5-1 and TRBJ2-7): KAGVTQTPRYLIKTRGQQVTLSCSPISGHRSVSWYQQTPGQGLQFLFEYFSETQRNKGNFPGRFSGRQFSNSRSEMNVSTLELGDSALYLCASSIGQSSYEQYFGPGTRLTVT.

The genes are TRBV3-1 (or the pseudogene TRBV3-2) and TRBJ1-2; 7 bases map to TRBD1. Germline CDR1 LGHDT, CDR2 YNNKEL (reference sequence). The CDR3 runs to 15 residues. V lost 1 base, J lost 7 bases, and 9 bases stayed unmatched. The CDR3 nucleotides read TGTGCCAGCAGCCAAGGGCGACAGGGTCTCTCTGGCTACACCTTC. Translated: CASSQGRQGLSGYTF.

This clone appeared a few times. This rearrangement joins TRBV19 to TRBJ1-5, with 10 bases identical to TRBD1. This CDR3 spans 16 amino acids. J was trimmed by 5 bases and V by 3 bases; bases with no gene match: 7. The germline V gene encodes CDR1 LNHDA and CDR2 SQIVND (reference sequence). The CDR3 spells CASSIRAGQGYQPQHF. CDR3 nucleotides: TGTGCCAGTAGTATTCGGGCGGGACAGGGGTATCAGCCCCAGCATTTT.